Included here is one TCR beta chain sequence, with context. Clones were read by immunoSEQ multiplex PCR, and TCRdb kept only the in-frame ones, dropping some. The sample lists some 26,000 clones, 76% occurring once. The sample is drawn from a study of blood T cell repertoires in COVID-19. Across the whole study: The study drew acute and convalescent COVID-19 samples from the United States, Italy and Spain. PBMCs, B-cell-depleted T cells, or T cells provided the cDNA or gDNA that made up the material.

The V end lost 3 bases, the J end lost 6 bases, and 6 bases lay between the germline ends. Germline-derived CDR1 and CDR2 are LGHNA and YNFKEQ. This CDR3 contains 12 residues. This rearrangement joins TRBV4-2 to TRBJ1-5; D is uncertain. This sequence originates from a man in his 70s with acute or convalescent COVID-19. Material: peripheral blood. As DNA, the CDR3 is TGTGCCAGCAGCCATGCCGGTCAGCCCCAGCATTTT. This sequence encodes CASSHAGQPQHF.